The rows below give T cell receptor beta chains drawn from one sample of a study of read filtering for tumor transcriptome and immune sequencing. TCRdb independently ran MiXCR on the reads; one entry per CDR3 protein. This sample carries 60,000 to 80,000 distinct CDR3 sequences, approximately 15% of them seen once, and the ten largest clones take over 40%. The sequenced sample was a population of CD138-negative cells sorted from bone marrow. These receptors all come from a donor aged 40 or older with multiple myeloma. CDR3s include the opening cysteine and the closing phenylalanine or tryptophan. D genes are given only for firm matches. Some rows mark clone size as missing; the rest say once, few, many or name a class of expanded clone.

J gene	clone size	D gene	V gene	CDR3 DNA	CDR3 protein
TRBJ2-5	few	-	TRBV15	TGTGCCACCGAGGACAGATCCCAAGAGACCCAGTACTTC	CATEDRSQETQYF
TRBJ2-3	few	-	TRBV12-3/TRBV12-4	TGTGCCAGCAGTCAATCCAGCCACGGCACAGATACGCAGTATTTT	CASSQSSHGTDTQYF
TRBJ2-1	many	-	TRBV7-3	TGTGCCAGCAGCAGCTTAGGACGGGAGCTCGGCAATGAGCAGTTCTTC	CASSSLGRELGNEQFF
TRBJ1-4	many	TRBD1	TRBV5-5	TGTGCCAGCAGTGGGACAGGGGCTAATGAAAAACTGTTTTTT	CASSGTGANEKLFF
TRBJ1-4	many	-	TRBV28	TGTGCCAGCCGGTACAGGGAAATCAAGGAAAAACTGTTTTTT	CASRYREIKEKLFF
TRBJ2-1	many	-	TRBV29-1	TGCACCTCCGGAACCTCAAACTCCTACAATGAGCAGTTCTTC	CTSGTSNSYNEQFF
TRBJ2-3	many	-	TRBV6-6	TGTGCCAGCAGTCTCTCTCAGGGTACGGCGGCAGATACGCAGTATTTT	CASSLSQGTAADTQYF
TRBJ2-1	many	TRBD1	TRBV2	TGTGCCAGCAGTGTGTCGGGACAGAGATACAATGAGCAGTTCTTC	CASSVSGQRYNEQFF
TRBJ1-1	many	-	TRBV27	TGTGCCAGCAGTTTATTGCTGGGGGCGGGACACACTGAAGCTTTCTTT	CASSLLLGAGHTEAFF
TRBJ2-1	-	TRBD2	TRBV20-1	TGCAGTGCTCCTGGCCCAAGCAGGCGGGAGTTCTACAATGAGCAGTTCTTC	CSAPGPSRREFYNEQFF
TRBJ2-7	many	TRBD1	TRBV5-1	TGCGCCAGCAGCTTGTTTGCCGGGACAGGTGCCTACGAGCAGTACTTC	CASSLFAGTGAYEQYF
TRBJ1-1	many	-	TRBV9	TGTGCCAGCAGCGTAGGTGGGGGCGCAGGCACTGAAGCTTTCTTT	CASSVGGGAGTEAFF
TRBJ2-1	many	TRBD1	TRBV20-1	TGCAGTGCTAGAGAATGGACAGGGGTAGTGGGCAATGAGCAGTTCTTC	CSAREWTGVVGNEQFF
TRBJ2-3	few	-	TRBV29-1	TGCAGCGTCGCGCCTCTTGTCGATACGCAGTATTTT	CSVAPLVDTQYF
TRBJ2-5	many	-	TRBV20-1	TGCAGTGCTAGTTCGGACAGCGGAACTCAAGAGACCCAGTACTTC	CSASSDSGTQETQYF